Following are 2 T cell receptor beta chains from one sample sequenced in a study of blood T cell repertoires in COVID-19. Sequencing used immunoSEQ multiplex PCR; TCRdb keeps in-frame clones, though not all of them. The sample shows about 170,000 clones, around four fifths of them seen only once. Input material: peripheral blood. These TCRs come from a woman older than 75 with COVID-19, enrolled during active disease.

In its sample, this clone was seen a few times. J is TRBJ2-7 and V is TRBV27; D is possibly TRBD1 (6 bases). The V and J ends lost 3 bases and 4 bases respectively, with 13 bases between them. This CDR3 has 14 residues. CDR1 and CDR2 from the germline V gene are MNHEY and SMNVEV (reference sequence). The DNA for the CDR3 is TGTGCCAGCAGTTTTAGCAGGGGCCCGTACGAGCAGTACTTC. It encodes CASSFSRGPYEQYF.

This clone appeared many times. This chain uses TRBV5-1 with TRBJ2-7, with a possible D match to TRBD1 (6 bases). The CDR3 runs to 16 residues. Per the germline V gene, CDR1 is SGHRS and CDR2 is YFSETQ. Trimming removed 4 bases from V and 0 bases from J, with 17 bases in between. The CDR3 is CASSGIRDTGSYEQYF. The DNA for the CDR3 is TGCGCCAGCAGCGGCATAAGGGACACTGGCTCCTACGAGCAGTACTTC.